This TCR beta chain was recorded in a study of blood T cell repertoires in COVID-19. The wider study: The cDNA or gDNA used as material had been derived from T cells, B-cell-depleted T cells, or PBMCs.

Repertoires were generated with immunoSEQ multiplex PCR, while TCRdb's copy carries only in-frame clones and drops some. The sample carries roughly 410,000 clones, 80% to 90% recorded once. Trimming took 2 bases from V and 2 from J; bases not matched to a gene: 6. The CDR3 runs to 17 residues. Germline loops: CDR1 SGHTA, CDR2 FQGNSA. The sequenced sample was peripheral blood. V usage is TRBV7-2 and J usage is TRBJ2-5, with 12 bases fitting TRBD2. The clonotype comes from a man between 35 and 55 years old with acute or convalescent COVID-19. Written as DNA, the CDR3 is TGTGCCAGCAGCTTACTCGGACTAGCGGGACTGCAAGAGACCCAGTACTTC. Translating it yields CASSLLGLAGLQETQYF.